This is a list of T cell receptor beta chains from one sample in a study of T cell changes during pregnancy in multiple sclerosis. Using immunoSEQ multiplex PCR, the repertoire was profiled, and TCRdb retains in-frame clones only, with some absent. The sample lists roughly 99,000 clones; around 92% were seen once. Source: peripheral blood, taken in the third trimester of pregnancy. These TCRs come from a female donor in good health, enrolled as a control in a pregnancy study. CDR3s include the opening cysteine and the closing phenylalanine or tryptophan. D genes are given only for firm matches. Only some rows state a clone size, as once, few, many or a class for expanded clones.

d_call	v_call	j_call	clone_size	cdr3_aa	cdr3_nt
TRBD1	TRBV6-5	TRBJ1-1	NA	CASNFRGPNTEAFF	TGTGCCAGCAATTTCAGGGGGCCCAACACTGAAGCTTTCTTT
NA	TRBV9	TRBJ2-4	NA	CASSAGQFLAKNIQYF	TGTGCCAGCAGCGCCGGACAGTTCTTAGCCAAAAACATTCAGTACTTC
NA	TRBV14	TRBJ1-2	NA	CASSLTSYGYTF	TGTGCCAGCAGCCTTACATCCTATGGCTACACCTTC
NA	TRBV7-9	TRBJ2-7	NA	CASSLGQDENEQYF	TGTGCCAGCAGCTTAGGACAGGACGAAAACGAGCAGTACTTC
TRBD1	TRBV4-3	TRBJ1-1	NA	CASSPDRGLGTEAFF	TGCGCCAGCAGCCCAGACAGGGGGCTGGGCACTGAAGCTTTCTTT
NA	TRBV30	TRBJ2-7	NA	CAWAVGATYEQYF	TGTGCCTGGGCGGTTGGGGCAACCTACGAGCAGTACTTC
NA	TRBV5-1	TRBJ2-3	NA	CASSLASRSDTQYF	TGCGCCAGCAGCTTGGCATCCCGGTCAGATACGCAGTATTTT
TRBD1	TRBV5-5	TRBJ1-2	NA	CASSPSHRDSPNYGYTF	TGTGCCAGCAGCCCATCCCACAGGGACAGCCCTAACTATGGCTACACCTTC
NA	TRBV18	TRBJ1-5	NA	CASSPGADNQPQHF	TGTGCCAGCTCACCGGGGGCAGACAATCAGCCCCAGCATTTT
TRBD1	TRBV29-1	TRBJ1-2	NA	CSARGQDGYTF	TGCAGCGCCCGGGGACAGGATGGCTACACCTTC
NA	TRBV7-8	TRBJ2-3	once	CASSLGGHLTDTQYF	TGTGCCAGCAGCCTCGGGGGGCACCTCACAGATACGCAGTATTTT
TRBD1	TRBV5-1	TRBJ2-5	NA	CASSRDRNQETQYF	TGCGCCAGCAGCCGGGACAGAAATCAAGAGACCCAGTACTTC
TRBD2	TRBV2	TRBJ2-4	NA	CASTLDPGGGALNIQYF	TGTGCCAGCACCCTAGATCCGGGCGGGGGGGCCTTAAACATTCAGTACTTC
NA	TRBV6-1	TRBJ1-5	NA	CASSQGGWQPQHF	TGTGCCAGCAGTCAGGGTGGGTGGCAGCCCCAGCATTTT
NA	TRBV19	TRBJ2-1	NA	CASSASFGAQQFF	TGTGCCAGTAGTGCTTCCTTTGGGGCGCAGCAGTTCTTC
NA	TRBV10-3	TRBJ1-6	NA	CAISGDNNSPLHF	TGTGCCATCAGTGGGGACAATAATTCACCCCTCCACTTT
NA	TRBV7-9	TRBJ1-2	NA	CASSLNRDGYTF	TGTGCCAGCAGCTTGAACAGGGATGGCTACACCTTC